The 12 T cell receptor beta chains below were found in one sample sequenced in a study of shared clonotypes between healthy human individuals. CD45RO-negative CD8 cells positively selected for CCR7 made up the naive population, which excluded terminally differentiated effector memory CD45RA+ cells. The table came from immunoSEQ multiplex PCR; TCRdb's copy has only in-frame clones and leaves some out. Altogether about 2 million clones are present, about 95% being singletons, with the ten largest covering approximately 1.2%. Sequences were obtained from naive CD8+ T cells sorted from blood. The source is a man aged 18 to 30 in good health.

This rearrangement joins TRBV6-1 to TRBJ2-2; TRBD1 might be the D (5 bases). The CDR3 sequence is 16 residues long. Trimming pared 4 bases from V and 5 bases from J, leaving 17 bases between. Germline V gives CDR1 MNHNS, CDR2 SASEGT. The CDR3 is CASSVVARKGTGELFF. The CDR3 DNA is TGTGCCAGCAGTGTAGTGGCGCGGAAGGGGACCGGGGAGCTGTTTTTT.

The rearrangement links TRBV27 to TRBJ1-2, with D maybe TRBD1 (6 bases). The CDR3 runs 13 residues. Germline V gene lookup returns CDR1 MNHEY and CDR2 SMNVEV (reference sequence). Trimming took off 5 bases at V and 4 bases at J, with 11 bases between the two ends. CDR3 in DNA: TGTGCCAGCAGTCCTACAGGGATCTATGGCTACACCTTC. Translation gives CASSPTGIYGYTF.

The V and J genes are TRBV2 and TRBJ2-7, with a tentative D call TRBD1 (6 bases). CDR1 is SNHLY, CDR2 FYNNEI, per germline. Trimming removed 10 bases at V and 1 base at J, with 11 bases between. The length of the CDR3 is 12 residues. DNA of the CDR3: TGTGCCACACAGGGTCCGTCCTACGAGCAGTACTTC. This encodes CATQGPSYEQYF.

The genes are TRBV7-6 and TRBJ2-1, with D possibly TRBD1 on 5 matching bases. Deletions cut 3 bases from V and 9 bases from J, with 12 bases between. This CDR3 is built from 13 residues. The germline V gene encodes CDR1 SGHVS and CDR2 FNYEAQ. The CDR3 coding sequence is TGTGCCAGCAGCTTGGACGCCCAGGGTGAGCAGTTCTTC. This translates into CASSLDAQGEQFF.

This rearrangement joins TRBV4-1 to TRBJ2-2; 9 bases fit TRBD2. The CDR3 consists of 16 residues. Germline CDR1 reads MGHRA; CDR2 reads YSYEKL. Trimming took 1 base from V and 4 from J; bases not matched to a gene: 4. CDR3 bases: TGCGCCAGCAGCCAAGTCGGCGGGAGGGGCACCGGGGAGCTGTTTTTT. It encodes CASSQVGGRGTGELFF.

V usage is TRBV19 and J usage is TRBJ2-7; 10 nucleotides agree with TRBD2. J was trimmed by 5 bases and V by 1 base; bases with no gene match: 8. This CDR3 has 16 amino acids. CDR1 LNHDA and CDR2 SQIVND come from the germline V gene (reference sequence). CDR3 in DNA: TGTGCCAGTAGTATAGCAGGTAGCGGGGGGTTGAACGAGCAGTACTTC. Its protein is CASSIAGSGGLNEQYF.

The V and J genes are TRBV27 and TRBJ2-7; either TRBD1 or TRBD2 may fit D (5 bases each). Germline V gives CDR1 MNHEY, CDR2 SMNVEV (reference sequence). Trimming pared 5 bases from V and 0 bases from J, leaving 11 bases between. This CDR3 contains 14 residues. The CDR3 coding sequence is TGTGCCAGCAGTCTGGGGGACCTCTCCTACGAGCAGTACTTC. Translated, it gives CASSLGDLSYEQYF.

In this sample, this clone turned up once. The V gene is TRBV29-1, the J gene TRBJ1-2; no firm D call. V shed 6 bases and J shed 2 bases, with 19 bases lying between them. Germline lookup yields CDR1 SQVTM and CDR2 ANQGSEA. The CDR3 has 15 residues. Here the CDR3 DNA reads TGCAGCGTCGAACTCGCAGAGGATCACAACTATGGCTACACCTTC. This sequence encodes CSVELAEDHNYGYTF.

This chain's CDR3 is CASTDGFEAFF. The CDR3 DNA reads as TGCGCCAGCACTGACGGCTTTGAAGCTTTCTTT. This chain joins TRBV5-1 and TRBJ1-1; D is unresolved. V dropped 6 bases and J dropped 7 bases, with 10 bases sitting between them. The CDR3 runs 11 residues. Per the germline V gene, CDR1 is SGHRS and CDR2 is YFSETQ.

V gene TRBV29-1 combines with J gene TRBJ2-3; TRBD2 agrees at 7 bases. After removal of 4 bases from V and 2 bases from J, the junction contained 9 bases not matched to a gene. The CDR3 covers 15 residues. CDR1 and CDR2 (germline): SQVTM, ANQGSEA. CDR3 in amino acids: CSVAFASGYTDTQYF. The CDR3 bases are TGCAGCGTTGCGTTCGCTAGCGGTTACACAGATACGCAGTATTTT.

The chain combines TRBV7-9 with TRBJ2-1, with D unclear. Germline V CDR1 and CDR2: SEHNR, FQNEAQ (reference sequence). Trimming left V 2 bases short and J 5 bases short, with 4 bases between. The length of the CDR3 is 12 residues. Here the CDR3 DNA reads TGTGCCAGCAGCTTATTTCACAATGAGCAGTTCTTC. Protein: CASSLFHNEQFF.

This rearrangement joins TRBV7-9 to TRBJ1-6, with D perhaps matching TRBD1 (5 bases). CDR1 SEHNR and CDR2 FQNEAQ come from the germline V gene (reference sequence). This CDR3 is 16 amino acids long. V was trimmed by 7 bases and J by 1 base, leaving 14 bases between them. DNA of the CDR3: TGTGCCAGCAACCTAGGAGGGGTTTCCTATAATTCACCCCTCCACTTT. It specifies CASNLGGVSYNSPLHF.